A selection of T cell receptor beta chains follows, all from one sample in a study of cytomegalovirus exposure and HLA in healthy donors. Assay used: immunoSEQ multiplex PCR; TCRdb lists only in-frame clones, some missing. The sample contains some 100,000 clones, less than 65% of which appear only once. Sequencing was performed on PBMCs. The receptors stem from a woman aged 25 to 45 in good health and CMV-seropositive. Both conserved end residues are part of each CDR3. D genes are given only for firm matches. Size is stated for part of the rows, as once, few or many counts, or as a class when the clone is expanded.

CDR3	DNA	size	D	V	J
CASTDREDSPLHF	TGTGCCAGCACCGACAGGGAAGATTCACCCCTCCACTTT	NA	TRBD1	TRBV27	TRBJ1-6
CASLPTGGGYGYTF	TGTGCCAGCCTTCCCACAGGGGGCGGCTATGGCTACACCTTC	NA	TRBD1	TRBV27	TRBJ1-2
CAWNTGLGNQPQHF	TGTGCCTGGAATACAGGGTTGGGCAATCAGCCCCAGCATTTT	NA	NA	TRBV30	TRBJ1-5
CASSLRSRAATEAFF	TGTGCCAGCAGCTTGAGGAGCAGGGCGGCCACTGAAGCTTTCTTT	few	NA	TRBV5-6	TRBJ1-1
CASVRDMNTEAFF	TGTGCCAGCGTCAGAGACATGAACACTGAAGCTTTCTTT	NA	NA	TRBV25-1	TRBJ1-1
CASSSGLAGQVNEQFF	TGTGCCAGCAGCTCCGGTCTAGCGGGGCAGGTAAATGAGCAGTTCTTC	NA	TRBD2	TRBV5-4	TRBJ2-1
CAWSPLGGRGLGASGANVLTF	TGTGCCTGGAGTCCCCTGGGGGGTCGGGGGTTGGGAGCCTCTGGGGCCAACGTCCTGACTTTC	few	NA	TRBV30	TRBJ2-6
CASRRLAGDTDTQYF	TGTGCCAGCAGACGACTAGCGGGGGACACAGATACGCAGTATTTT	NA	TRBD2	TRBV2	TRBJ2-3
CATSRGQDYEQYF	TGTGCCACCAGCAGAGGACAGGACTACGAGCAGTACTTC	NA	NA	TRBV15	TRBJ2-7
CASSLAKRGGVSDEQFF	TGTGCCAGCAGCTTAGCCAAAAGGGGGGGAGTGTCAGATGAGCAGTTCTTC	NA	NA	TRBV7-6	TRBJ2-1
CSADSQLGDGYTF	TGCAGCGCCGACTCTCAGTTGGGAGATGGGTACACCTTC	few	NA	TRBV29-1	TRBJ1-2
CASSPGQGSSPLHF	TGTGCCAGCAGTCCCGGACAGGGTAGTTCACCCCTCCACTTT	NA	TRBD1	TRBV27	TRBJ1-6
CASSWSQGWEQYF	TGTGCCAGCAGTTGGTCCCAGGGATGGGAGCAGTACTTC	few	NA	TRBV27	TRBJ2-7
CASSPGYANYGYTF	TGTGCCAGCAGCCCAGGGTATGCTAACTATGGCTACACCTTC	NA	NA	TRBV5-6	TRBJ1-2
CASSPTYYQPQHF	TGTGCCAGCTCACCTACATATTATCAGCCCCAGCATTTT	few	NA	TRBV18	TRBJ1-5
CASSEPRQGYGYTF	TGTGCCAGCAGTGAACCGAGACAGGGGTATGGCTACACCTTC	few	TRBD1	TRBV6-1	TRBJ1-2
CASSLEGTGRAGGYTF	TGTGCCAGCAGCTTAGAAGGGACCGGGAGAGCGGGTGGCTACACCTTC	few	NA	TRBV7-2	TRBJ1-2
CASSYEGGLPLHF	TGTGCCAGCAGTTACGAAGGGGGCTTACCCCTCCACTTT	NA	TRBD1	TRBV6-5	TRBJ1-6
CASSSPESGRHPLHF	TGTGCCAGCAGCTCCCCTGAGAGCGGTCGCCACCCGCTCCACTTT	few	NA	TRBV5-6	TRBJ1-6
CASSYLAPGAPLHF	TGTGCCAGCAGTTATCTGGCTCCCGGAGCACCCCTCCACTTT	few	NA	TRBV6-5	TRBJ1-6
CASSFLGGAEAFF	TGTGCCAGCAGCTTCTTGGGGGGGGCTGAAGCTTTCTTT	NA	NA	TRBV7-2	TRBJ1-1
CASNSLWGTGVKWPQHF	TGTGCCAGCAACTCCTTGTGGGGGACAGGGGTAAAATGGCCCCAGCATTTT	NA	TRBD1	TRBV6-7	TRBJ1-5
CASSYTGANTEAFF	TGTGCCAGCAGTTACACAGGAGCTAACACTGAAGCTTTCTTT	NA	NA	TRBV6-5	TRBJ1-1